Each of the 20 T cell receptor beta chains below was sequenced from the same sample in a study of regulatory T cells in long-lasting Graves disease. As to time point: newly diagnosed GD, antithyroid drugs for less than 3 months. From PBMCs, RNA was extracted and then used to make the TCR library. Building the TCR beta libraries relied on iRepertoire HTBI primers, and CDR3 regions underwent Arm-PCR. From the multiplex PCR reads, TCRdb called clonotypes with MiXCR, one entry per CDR3 protein. The repertoire consists of hundreds of thousands of distinct CDR3 sequences, with approximately 15% occurring once and the leading ten covering 15% to 20%. These data were likewise used in another study, on T cells in Graves' hyperthyroidism and ophthalmopathy.

Source: peripheral blood mononuclear cells (PBMCs), taken at new diagnosis, from a patient treated with antithyroid drugs. The receptors originated from a woman in her 30s with Graves disease.

This clonotype was found a few times. This rearrangement joins TRBV27 to TRBJ2-3; the match to TRBD2 covers 7 bases. The ends lost 5 bases at V and 2 bases at J; junction bases unmatched: 4. The length of the CDR3 is 14 residues. Germline V CDR1 and CDR2: MNHEY, SMNVEV (reference sequence). The DNA for the CDR3 is TGTGCCAGCAGTCTCGGGAGGCCCACAGATACGCAGTATTTT. Translating it yields CASSLGRPTDTQYF.

A remark on this clonotype: A far more abundant clone sits one base away, making this likely a read error. The genes are TRBV6-2 or TRBV6-3 and TRBJ1-1, with a possible D match to TRBD1 (5 bases). The CDR3 runs to 17 residues. CDR1 is MNHEY and CDR2 is SVGEGT in the germline V gene. The CDR3 region is CASSPLPRGVLNAEAFF. The CDR3 DNA reads as TGTGCCAGCAGCCCCCTCCCGAGGGGCGTCTTGAACGCTGAAGCTTTCTTT.

The chain links TRBV6-1 to TRBJ2-3; 8 bases line up with TRBD2. The CDR3 consists of 16 residues. J lost 2 bases, V lost 5 bases, and 9 bases had no gene match. Germline-derived CDR1 and CDR2 are MNHNS and SASEGT. The chain's CDR3 is CASSLAAGGSTDTQYF. The DNA of the CDR3 is TGTGCCAGCAGTCTGGCTGCGGGAGGCTCCACAGATACGCAGTATTTT.

This clonotype was seen at least ten times. This sequence joins TRBV24-1 and TRBJ2-1, with a possible D match to TRBD2 (6 bases). Deletions cut 5 bases from V and 8 bases from J, with 18 bases between. The germline V gene encodes CDR1 KGHDR and CDR2 SFDVKD. This CDR3 contains 15 residues. The chain's CDR3 is CATSARQGGRDEQFF. CDR3 nucleotides: TGTGCCACCAGTGCCCGGCAGGGAGGTAGAGATGAGCAGTTCTTC.

This clonotype showed up many times. This chain connects TRBV7-9 to TRBJ2-3; 8 nucleotides agree with TRBD2. CDR3 length equals 17 residues. Germline loops: CDR1 SEHNR, CDR2 FQNEAQ (reference sequence). J lost 3 bases, V lost 2 bases, and 10 bases had no gene match. The CDR3 reads CASSLSDSGRATDTQYF. The CDR3 DNA reads as TGTGCCAGCAGCTTATCGGACAGCGGGAGAGCGACAGATACGCAGTATTTT.

The sample holds many counts of this clonotype. The rearrangement joins TRBV6-5 to TRBJ2-5; TRBD2 matches at 10 bases. The junction had 9 bases not matched to a gene; V was cut back by 0 bases and J by 2 bases. Germline V CDR1 and CDR2: MNHEY, SVGAGI. This CDR3 has 18 amino acids. Written as DNA, the CDR3 is TGTGCCAGCAGTTACTCGTTGGCTAGCGGGAGTCGGCAAGAGACCCAGTACTTC. Translated: CASSYSLASGSRQETQYF.

This clonotype has at least ten counts. The J gene is TRBJ2-3, the V gene TRBV5-1; a possible D gene is TRBD1 (6 bases). Germline CDR1 reads SGHRS; CDR2 reads YFSETQ. The V and J ends lost 3 bases and 0 bases respectively, with 14 bases between them. The CDR3 is 16 residues long. In nucleotides, the CDR3 is TGCGCCAGCAGCTCGCCCCCGGGACACAGCACAGATACGCAGTATTTT. As protein: CASSSPPGHSTDTQYF.

This clonotype has ten or more counts. The chain couples TRBV30 to TRBJ1-2; D remains ambiguous. V was trimmed by 4 bases and J by 4 bases, leaving 10 bases between them. Germline CDR1 reads GTSNPN; CDR2 reads SVGIG (reference sequence). The CDR3 covers 12 residues. CDR3 nucleotides: TGTGCCTGGAAGTCCGGGGTCTATGGCTACACCTTC. Amino acids: CAWKSGVYGYTF.

This clonotype has just a few counts. CDR3 amino acids: CASGGQETTDTQYF. In nucleotides, the CDR3 is TGTGCCAGCGGCGGACAGGAGACCACAGATACGCAGTATTTT. The rearrangement uses TRBV27 and TRBJ2-3; 7 bases fit TRBD1. CDR3 size: 14 residues. Germline V CDR1 and CDR2: MNHEY, SMNVEV (reference sequence). Trimming cost V 8 bases and J 2 bases; bases outside gene matches: 7.

The V call is TRBV12-3 or TRBV12-4, the J call TRBJ2-1; tentative D call: TRBD2 (5 bases). CDR3 size: 14 residues. V lost 6 bases and J 7 bases, leaving 16 bases between the germline ends. The CDR3 protein is CASSPGIAGNEQFF. The CDR3 nucleotides read TGTGCCAGCAGCCCCGGGATTGCTGGGAATGAGCAGTTCTTC.

Concerning this clonotype itself: A read error is likely, as this CDR3 ends without the conserved phenylalanine or tryptophan. The chain's CDR3 is CASSVLKWQGSETQYS. The CDR3 DNA follows: TGTGCCAGCAGTGTACTCAAGTGGCAGGGGTCCGAGACCCAGTACTCC. The chain links TRBV25-1 to TRBJ2-5; maybe TRBD1 (6 bases). Trimming left V 4 bases short and J 5 bases short, with 20 bases between. Germline values: CDR1 MGHDK, CDR2 SYGVNS. This CDR3 comprises 16 residues.

This clonotype was seen ten or more times. The rearrangement joins TRBV7-2 to TRBJ2-3; no clear D. The CDR3 totals 14 residues. In germline, CDR1 is SGHTA, CDR2 FQGNSA. V was shortened by 8 bases and J by 4 bases, with 16 bases between the two germline ends. The CDR3 DNA follows: TGTGCCAGCGCAGGTTATTGGGCAGCAGATACGCAGTATTTT. This translates into CASAGYWAADTQYF.

The chain carries TRBV20-1 and TRBJ2-5; the D gene could be TRBD1 or TRBD2 (5 bases each). The V and J ends lost 5 bases and 5 bases respectively, with 15 bases between them. Germline V lookup: CDR1 DFQATT, CDR2 SNEGSKA (reference sequence). The CDR3 loop spans 13 amino acids. The CDR3 loop reads CSAPGTTGETQYF. CDR3 DNA: TGCAGTGCTCCCGGGACCACGGGGGAGACCCAGTACTTC.

This clonotype was observed at least ten times. The chain uses TRBV20-1 and TRBJ2-1; no reliable D call. Germline V gene sequence: CDR1 DFQATT, CDR2 SNEGSKA (reference sequence). This CDR3 contains 15 residues. V lost 1 base to trimming and J lost 0 bases, with 10 bases between them. The CDR3 DNA sequence: TGCAGTGCTAGAGGTGGGGTCTACTCCTACAATGAGCAGTTCTTC. This encodes CSARGGVYSYNEQFF.

The CDR3 loop reads CATSRELAGPYEQYF. The CDR3 DNA reads as TGTGCCACCAGCAGGGAACTAGCGGGGCCCTACGAGCAGTACTTC. This chain uses TRBV15 with TRBJ2-7; 10 bases align to TRBD2. Germline V gene lookup returns CDR1 LNHNV and CDR2 YYDKDF (reference sequence). The length of the CDR3 is 15 residues. Unmatched junction bases numbered 4, after V lost 3 bases and J lost 2 bases.

This chain joins TRBV6-1 and TRBJ1-2, with a possible D match to TRBD1 (6 bases). Trimming removed 6 bases at V and 6 bases at J, with 14 bases between. The CDR3 is made up of 13 amino acids. Germline V gene data show CDR1 as MNHNS and CDR2 as SASEGT. The CDR3 DNA reads as TGTGCCAGCAGACCCTCTCGGGGGCATGGCTACACCTTC. This translates into CASRPSRGHGYTF.

This clonotype was seen repeatedly, ten times or more. The chain couples TRBV6-2 or TRBV6-3 to TRBJ1-3; D might be TRBD1 (5 bases). Germline loops: CDR1 MNHEY, CDR2 SVGEGT. V was shortened by 5 bases and J by 0 bases, with 17 bases between the two germline ends. The CDR3 extends over 17 amino acids. CDR3 protein: CASSRPGPSNSGNTIYF. The CDR3 bases are TGTGCCAGCAGTAGACCGGGGCCTTCGAACTCTGGAAACACCATATATTTT.

The chain joins TRBV20-1 to TRBJ2-3; D may be TRBD2 (5 bases). The length of the CDR3 is 14 residues. Germline CDR1 reads DFQATT; CDR2 reads SNEGSKA (reference sequence). The germline V and J ends were trimmed by 5 bases and 4 bases, with 16 bases remaining between them. The CDR3 region is CSAFTSVGADTQYF. CDR3 in DNA: TGCAGTGCTTTCACTAGTGTCGGTGCAGATACGCAGTATTTT.

This clonotype was observed once. CDR3 DNA sequence: TGTGCCAGCAGTGGGCGGAGTACCCGGGAGCATGGCTACACCTTC. Translation gives CASSGRSTREHGYTF. The chain employs TRBV2 and TRBJ1-2; D ambiguous. V lost 4 bases and J lost 6, with 18 bases in between. The CDR3 is 15 amino acids. Per germline, CDR1 SNHLY and CDR2 FYNNEI.

This clonotype was recorded at least ten times. The CDR3 nucleotides read TGTGCCAGCATCGGGAGGACCTGGAACACTGAAGCTTTCTTT. Residues: CASIGRTWNTEAFF. V and J are TRBV6-1 and TRBJ1-1; no clear D gene. Per germline, CDR1 MNHNS and CDR2 SASEGT. The CDR3 runs 14 residues. Trimming cost V 7 bases and J 1 base, with 13 bases left between them.